The clone carrying this T cell receptor beta chain turned up a few times. Tregs were sorted as CD4+CD25+CD127-/low cells. After constant-region reverse-primer amplification, full-length variable regions underwent semi-nested PCR with Nested Universal Primer A. TCRdb reanalysed the 5' RACE reads using MiXCR and keeps one entry per CDR3 protein. The table records tens of thousands of distinct CDR3 sequences, 20% to 25% of them present only once. The sequenced material came from Tregs sorted from blood. This receptor was obtained from a female donor with breast cancer.

The CDR3 nucleotides are TGTGCCAGCGATGACGGGAGATACGAGCAGTACTTC. Protein: CASDDGRYEQYF. The chain couples TRBV7-9 to TRBJ2-7; D is perhaps TRBD2 (6 bases). This CDR3 comprises 12 residues. Germline CDR1 is SEHNR and CDR2 is FQNEAQ (reference sequence). V dropped 8 bases and J dropped 4 bases, with 12 bases sitting between them.